Listed below are T cell receptor beta chains from one sample, sequenced in a study of technical replicates of blood from a few donors. The method was immunoSEQ multiplex PCR; TCRdb's version includes in-frame clones alone and lacks a portion of them. This sample has around 83,000 clones, with approximately 95% found just once. The material sequenced was T cells isolated from PBMCs. These receptors all come from a human donor in good health. CDR3s leave out the opening cysteine and the closing phenylalanine or tryptophan.

CDR3 protein: ASSYSSGGSYEQY
J gene: TRBJ2-7
V gene: TRBV6-5

CDR3 protein: ATSTIDRDLTVAF
J gene: TRBJ1-1
V gene: TRBV15

CDR3 protein: ASSFQTGRMTETQY
J gene: TRBJ2-5
V gene: TRBV7-9

CDR3 protein: ASSQDVTSYEQY
J gene: TRBJ2-7
V gene: TRBV4-1

CDR3 protein: AWRRQGARYGYT
J gene: TRBJ1-2
V gene: TRBV30

CDR3 protein: ASSQDDVRQGPYYNEQF
J gene: TRBJ2-1
V gene: TRBV14

CDR3 protein: ASSYLAGGYNEQF
J gene: TRBJ2-1
V gene: TRBV6-5

CDR3 protein: ASSQVASGITDTQY
J gene: TRBJ2-3
V gene: TRBV4-1

CDR3 protein: AWSANPDYGYT
J gene: TRBJ1-2
V gene: TRBV30

CDR3 protein: ASSQSRGGYGYT
J gene: TRBJ1-2
V gene: TRBV18

CDR3 protein: ASSPGQGYRAHGQF
J gene: TRBJ2-1
V gene: TRBV5-1

CDR3 protein: ASSRTEGTEAF
J gene: TRBJ1-1
V gene: TRBV5-1

CDR3 protein: ASSYQGVIGEKLF
J gene: TRBJ1-4
V gene: TRBV5-1

CDR3 protein: ASSPGTGGYSNQPQH
J gene: TRBJ1-5
V gene: TRBV27

CDR3 protein: ATSRGQRTSDTQY
J gene: TRBJ2-3
V gene: TRBV15

CDR3 protein: ATSRDQGSGNTIY
J gene: TRBJ1-3
V gene: TRBV15

CDR3 protein: ASSSDRGRHEQY
J gene: TRBJ2-7
V gene: TRBV6-6

CDR3 protein: AIRRDRGDGYT
J gene: TRBJ1-2
V gene: TRBV10-3

CDR3 protein: ASSFVRAGEKLF
J gene: TRBJ1-4
V gene: TRBV7-9

CDR3 protein: ASSAGSAYEQY
J gene: TRBJ2-7
V gene: TRBV6-1

CDR3 protein: ASRARGGLANTDTQY
J gene: TRBJ2-3
V gene: TRBV2

CDR3 protein: SVEIGISTDTQY
J gene: TRBJ2-3
V gene: TRBV29-1